The rows below give T cell receptor beta chains drawn from one sample of a study of cytomegalovirus exposure and HLA in healthy donors. Some clones are missing from TCRdb's copy, which holds only in-frame ones; the method was immunoSEQ multiplex PCR. The sample consists of about 170,000 clones, 75% to 90% of them appearing once. The sample taken for sequencing was PBMCs. The receptors stem from a woman between 50 and 59 years old in good health and CMV-seropositive. The CDR3 runs from the conserved cysteine through the conserved F or W. Each record gives: D gene, J gene, clone size, V gene, CDR3 protein, CDR3 DNA. D genes are given only for firm matches. Clone size is not always given. Where it is, it says once, few, many or a class for expanded clones.

d_call: -
j_call: TRBJ1-1
clone_size: -
v_call: TRBV5-5
cdr3_aa: CASSLGTEEAFF
cdr3_nt: TGTGCCAGCAGCTTGGGGACAGAAGAAGCTTTCTTT

d_call: -
j_call: TRBJ1-1
clone_size: -
v_call: TRBV7-9
cdr3_aa: CASSQLRGNTEAFF
cdr3_nt: TGTGCCAGCAGCCAGCTCAGGGGGAACACTGAAGCTTTCTTT

d_call: -
j_call: TRBJ1-1
clone_size: -
v_call: TRBV29-1
cdr3_aa: CSAKPGDSWAFF
cdr3_nt: TGCAGCGCTAAACCCGGGGATTCCTGGGCTTTCTTT

d_call: -
j_call: TRBJ2-5
clone_size: -
v_call: TRBV7-2
cdr3_aa: CASSLARETQYF
cdr3_nt: TGTGCCAGCAGCTTAGCGCGAGAGACCCAGTACTTC

d_call: TRBD1
j_call: TRBJ1-5
clone_size: -
v_call: TRBV19
cdr3_aa: CASSWTGTQPQHF
cdr3_nt: TGTGCCAGTAGTTGGACAGGTACTCAGCCCCAGCATTTT

d_call: -
j_call: TRBJ2-7
clone_size: -
v_call: TRBV5-5
cdr3_aa: CASRDRGTTYEQYF
cdr3_nt: TGTGCCAGCAGGGACCGCGGGACCACCTACGAGCAGTACTTC

d_call: TRBD1
j_call: TRBJ1-2
clone_size: -
v_call: TRBV9
cdr3_aa: CATEGQGVYTF
cdr3_nt: TGTGCCACTGAGGGACAGGGCGTCTACACCTTC

d_call: -
j_call: TRBJ1-1
clone_size: -
v_call: TRBV5-8
cdr3_aa: CASSFDRLIEAFF
cdr3_nt: TGTGCCAGCAGCTTCGATAGATTGATTGAAGCTTTCTTT

d_call: TRBD2
j_call: TRBJ2-7
clone_size: -
v_call: TRBV4-1
cdr3_aa: CASSSRTSGKTYEQYF
cdr3_nt: TGCGCCAGCAGCTCCCGGACTAGCGGGAAAACCTACGAGCAGTACTTC

d_call: TRBD1
j_call: TRBJ1-3
clone_size: -
v_call: TRBV9
cdr3_aa: CASSDRGGNTIYF
cdr3_nt: TGTGCCAGCAGCGACAGGGGAGGAAACACCATATATTTT

d_call: TRBD1
j_call: TRBJ1-5
clone_size: -
v_call: TRBV7-9
cdr3_aa: CSSSSDREWNQPQHF
cdr3_nt: TGTTCCAGCAGCTCAGACAGGGAGTGGAATCAGCCCCAGCATTTT

d_call: -
j_call: TRBJ1-5
clone_size: -
v_call: TRBV5-1
cdr3_aa: CASSLYPESNQPQHF
cdr3_nt: TGCGCCAGCAGCTTGTACCCGGAGAGCAATCAGCCCCAGCATTTT

d_call: -
j_call: TRBJ2-5
clone_size: -
v_call: TRBV7-9
cdr3_aa: CASSLAETNQETQYF
cdr3_nt: TGTGCCAGCAGCTTAGCAGAGACAAATCAAGAGACCCAGTACTTC

d_call: -
j_call: TRBJ1-2
clone_size: -
v_call: TRBV27
cdr3_aa: CASSSYTRTNYGGYTF
cdr3_nt: TGTGCCAGCAGTTCCTATACCCGGACTAACTATGGTGGCTACACCTTC

d_call: -
j_call: TRBJ1-5
clone_size: -
v_call: TRBV7-2
cdr3_aa: CASSLAPGQPQHF
cdr3_nt: TGTGCCAGCAGCTTAGCGCCGGGACAGCCCCAGCATTTT

d_call: TRBD1
j_call: TRBJ1-6
clone_size: once
v_call: TRBV14
cdr3_aa: CASSPAWGQGNSPLHF
cdr3_nt: TGTGCCAGCAGCCCGGCCTGGGGACAGGGCAATTCACCCCTCCACTTT

d_call: -
j_call: TRBJ1-3
clone_size: -
v_call: TRBV5-1
cdr3_aa: CASSEDGGWGGNTIYF
cdr3_nt: TGCGCCAGCAGCGAGGACGGCGGCTGGGGCGGAAACACCATATATTTT

d_call: TRBD1
j_call: TRBJ1-1
clone_size: few
v_call: TRBV11-3
cdr3_aa: CASSYRGRREAFF
cdr3_nt: TGTGCCAGCAGTTACAGGGGCAGAAGGGAAGCTTTCTTT

d_call: -
j_call: TRBJ1-2
clone_size: few
v_call: TRBV5-6
cdr3_aa: CASSLGTGLFYTF
cdr3_nt: TGTGCCAGCAGCTTGGGGACTGGACTTTTCTACACCTTC

d_call: TRBD2
j_call: TRBJ2-5
clone_size: -
v_call: TRBV5-4
cdr3_aa: CASSLGGSGNQETQYF
cdr3_nt: TGTGCCAGCAGCTTGGGGGGTAGCGGGAACCAAGAGACCCAGTACTTC

d_call: TRBD1
j_call: TRBJ1-2
clone_size: few
v_call: TRBV7-2
cdr3_aa: CASSRGQGFGGYTF
cdr3_nt: TGTGCCAGCAGCAGAGGACAGGGCTTCGGAGGCTACACCTTC

d_call: TRBD1
j_call: TRBJ1-1
clone_size: -
v_call: TRBV5-1
cdr3_aa: CASSVVPGQGEAFF
cdr3_nt: TGCGCCAGCAGCGTCGTCCCGGGACAGGGGGAAGCTTTCTTT

d_call: TRBD1
j_call: TRBJ1-5
clone_size: -
v_call: TRBV30
cdr3_aa: CAWTPTGARSNQPQHF
cdr3_nt: TGTGCCTGGACTCCGACAGGGGCGAGGAGCAATCAGCCCCAGCATTTT

d_call: -
j_call: TRBJ2-6
clone_size: -
v_call: TRBV18
cdr3_aa: CASSTFSGANVLTF
cdr3_nt: TGTGCCAGCTCAACTTTCTCTGGGGCCAACGTCCTGACTTTC

d_call: TRBD1
j_call: TRBJ1-2
clone_size: -
v_call: TRBV6-1
cdr3_aa: CASSEKAGGTANYGYTF
cdr3_nt: TGTGCCAGCAGTGAAAAGGCAGGGGGAACAGCTAACTATGGCTACACCTTC

d_call: -
j_call: TRBJ1-5
clone_size: -
v_call: TRBV7-9
cdr3_aa: CSSSWGVGNQPQHF
cdr3_nt: TGTTCCAGCAGCTGGGGGGTTGGAAATCAGCCCCAGCATTTT

d_call: -
j_call: TRBJ1-3
clone_size: -
v_call: TRBV7-2
cdr3_aa: CASSPSWNRIGGGNTIYF
cdr3_nt: TGTGCCAGCAGCCCATCCTGGAACAGGATTGGGGGGGGAAACACCATATATTTT